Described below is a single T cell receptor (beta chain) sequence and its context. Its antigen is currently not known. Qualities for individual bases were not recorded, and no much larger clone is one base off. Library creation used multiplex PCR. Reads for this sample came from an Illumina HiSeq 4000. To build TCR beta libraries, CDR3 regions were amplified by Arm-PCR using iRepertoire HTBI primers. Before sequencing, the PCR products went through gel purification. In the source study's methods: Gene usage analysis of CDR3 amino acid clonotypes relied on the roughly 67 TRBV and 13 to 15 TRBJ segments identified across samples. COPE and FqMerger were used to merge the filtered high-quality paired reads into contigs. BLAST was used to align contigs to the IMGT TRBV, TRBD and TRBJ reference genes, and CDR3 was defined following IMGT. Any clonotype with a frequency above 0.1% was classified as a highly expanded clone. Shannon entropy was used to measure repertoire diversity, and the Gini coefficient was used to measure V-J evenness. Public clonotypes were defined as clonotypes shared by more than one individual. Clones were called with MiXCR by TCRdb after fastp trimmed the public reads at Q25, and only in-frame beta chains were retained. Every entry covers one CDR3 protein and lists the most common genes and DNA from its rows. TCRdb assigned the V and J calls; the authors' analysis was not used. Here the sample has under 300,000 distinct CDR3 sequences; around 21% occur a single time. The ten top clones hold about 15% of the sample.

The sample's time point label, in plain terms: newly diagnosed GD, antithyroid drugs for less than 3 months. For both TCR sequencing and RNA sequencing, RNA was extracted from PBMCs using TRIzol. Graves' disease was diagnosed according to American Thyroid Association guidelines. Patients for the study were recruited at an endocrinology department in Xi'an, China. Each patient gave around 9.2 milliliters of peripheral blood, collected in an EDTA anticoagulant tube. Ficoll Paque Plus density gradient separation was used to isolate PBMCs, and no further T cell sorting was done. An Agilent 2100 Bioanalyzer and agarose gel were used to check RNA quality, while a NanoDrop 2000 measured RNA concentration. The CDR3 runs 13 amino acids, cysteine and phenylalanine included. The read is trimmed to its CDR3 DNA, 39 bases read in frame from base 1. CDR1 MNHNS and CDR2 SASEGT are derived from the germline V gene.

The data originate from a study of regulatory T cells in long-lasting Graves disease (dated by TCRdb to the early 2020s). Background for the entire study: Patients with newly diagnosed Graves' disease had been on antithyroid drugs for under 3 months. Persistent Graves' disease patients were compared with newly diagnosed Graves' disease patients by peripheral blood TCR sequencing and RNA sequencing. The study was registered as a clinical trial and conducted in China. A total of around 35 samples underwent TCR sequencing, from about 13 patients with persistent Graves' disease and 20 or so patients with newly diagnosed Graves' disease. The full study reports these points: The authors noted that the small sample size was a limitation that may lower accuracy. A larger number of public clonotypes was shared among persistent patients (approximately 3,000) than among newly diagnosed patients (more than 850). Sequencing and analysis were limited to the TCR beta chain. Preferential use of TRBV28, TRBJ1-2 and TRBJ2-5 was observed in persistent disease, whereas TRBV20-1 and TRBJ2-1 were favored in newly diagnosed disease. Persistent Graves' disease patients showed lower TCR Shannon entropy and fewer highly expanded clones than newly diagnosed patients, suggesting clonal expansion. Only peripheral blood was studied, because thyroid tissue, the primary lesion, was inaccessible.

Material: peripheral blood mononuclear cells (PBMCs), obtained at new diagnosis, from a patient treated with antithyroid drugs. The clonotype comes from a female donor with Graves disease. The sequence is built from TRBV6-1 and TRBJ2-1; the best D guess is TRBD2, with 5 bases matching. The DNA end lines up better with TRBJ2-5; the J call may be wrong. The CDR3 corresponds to CASVPDGGETQYF. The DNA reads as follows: TGTGCCAGCGTCCCGGACGGAGGAGAGACCCAGTACTTC.